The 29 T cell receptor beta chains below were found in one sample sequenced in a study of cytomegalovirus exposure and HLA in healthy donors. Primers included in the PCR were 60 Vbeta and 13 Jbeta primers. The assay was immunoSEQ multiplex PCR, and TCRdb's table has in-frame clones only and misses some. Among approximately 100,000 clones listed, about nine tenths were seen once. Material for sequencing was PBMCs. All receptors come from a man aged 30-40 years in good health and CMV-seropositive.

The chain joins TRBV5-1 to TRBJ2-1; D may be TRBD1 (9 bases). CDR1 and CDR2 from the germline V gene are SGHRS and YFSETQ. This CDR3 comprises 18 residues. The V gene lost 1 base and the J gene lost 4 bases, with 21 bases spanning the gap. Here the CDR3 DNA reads TGCGCCAGCAGCTTGTCAGGGGGACAGGGACTAGGGTACAATGAGCAGTTCTTC. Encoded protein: CASSLSGGQGLGYNEQFF.

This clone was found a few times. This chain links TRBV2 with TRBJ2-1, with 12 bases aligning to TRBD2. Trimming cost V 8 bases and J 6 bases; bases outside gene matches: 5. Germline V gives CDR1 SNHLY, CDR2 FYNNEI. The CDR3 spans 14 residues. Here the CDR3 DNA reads TGTGCCAGCCCCCCACTAGCGGGAGGCAATGAGCAGTTCTTC. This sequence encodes CASPPLAGGNEQFF.

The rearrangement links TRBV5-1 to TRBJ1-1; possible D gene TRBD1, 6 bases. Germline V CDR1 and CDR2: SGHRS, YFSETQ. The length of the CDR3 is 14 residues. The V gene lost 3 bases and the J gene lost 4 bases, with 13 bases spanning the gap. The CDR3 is CASSSRQGSTEAFF. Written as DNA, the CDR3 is TGCGCCAGCAGCTCCCGCCAGGGGTCCACTGAAGCTTTCTTT.

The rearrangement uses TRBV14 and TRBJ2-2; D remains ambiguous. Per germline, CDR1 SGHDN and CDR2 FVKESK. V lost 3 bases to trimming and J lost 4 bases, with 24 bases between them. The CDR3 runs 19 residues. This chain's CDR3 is CASSHHHASLSTSTGELFF. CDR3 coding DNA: TGTGCCAGCAGCCATCACCATGCCTCTCTTTCTACGAGCACCGGGGAGCTGTTTTTT.

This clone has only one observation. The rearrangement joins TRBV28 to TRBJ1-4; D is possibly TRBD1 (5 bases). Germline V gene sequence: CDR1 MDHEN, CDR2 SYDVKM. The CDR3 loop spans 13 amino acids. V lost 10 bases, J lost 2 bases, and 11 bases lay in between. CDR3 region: CATGLSTNEKLFF. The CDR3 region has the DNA TGTGCCACGGGACTATCGACTAATGAAAAACTGTTTTTT.

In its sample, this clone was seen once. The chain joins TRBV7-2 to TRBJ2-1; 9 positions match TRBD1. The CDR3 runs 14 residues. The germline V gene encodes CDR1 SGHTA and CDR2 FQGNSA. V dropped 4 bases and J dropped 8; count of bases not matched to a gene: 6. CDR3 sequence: CASSSGQGTDEQFF. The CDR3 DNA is TGTGCCAGCAGCTCGGGACAGGGTACCGATGAGCAGTTCTTC.

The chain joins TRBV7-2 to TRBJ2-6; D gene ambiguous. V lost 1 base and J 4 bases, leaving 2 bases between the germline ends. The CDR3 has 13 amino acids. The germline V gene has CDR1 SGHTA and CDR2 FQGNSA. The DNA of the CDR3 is TGTGCCAGCAGCTTAGTAGGGGCCAACGTCCTGACTTTC. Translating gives CASSLVGANVLTF.

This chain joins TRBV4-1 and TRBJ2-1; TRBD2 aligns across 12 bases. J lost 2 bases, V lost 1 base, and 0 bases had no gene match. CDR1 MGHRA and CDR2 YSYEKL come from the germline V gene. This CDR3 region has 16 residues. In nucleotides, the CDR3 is TGCGCCAGCAGCCAAGGGACTAGCGGGACCTACAATGAGCAGTTCTTC. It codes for CASSQGTSGTYNEQFF.

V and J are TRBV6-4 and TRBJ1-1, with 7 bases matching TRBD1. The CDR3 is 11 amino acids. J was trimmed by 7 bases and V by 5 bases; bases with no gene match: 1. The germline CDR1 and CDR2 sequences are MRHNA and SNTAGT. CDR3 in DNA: TGTGCCAGCAGTTACAGGGGTGAAGCTTTCTTT. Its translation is CASSYRGEAFF.

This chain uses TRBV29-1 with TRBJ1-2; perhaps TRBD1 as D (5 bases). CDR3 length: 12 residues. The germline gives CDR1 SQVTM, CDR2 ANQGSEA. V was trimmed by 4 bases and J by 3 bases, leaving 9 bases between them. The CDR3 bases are TGCAGCGTTGCGACAGCCTACTATGGCTACACCTTC. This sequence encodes CSVATAYYGYTF.

In DNA form, the CDR3 reads TGTGCCATCAGCTTAGACAGTAGGGGATCACCCCTCCACTTT. Protein sequence: CAISLDSRGSPLHF. The chain links TRBV10-3 to TRBJ1-6; D might be TRBD1 (5 bases). Germline-derived CDR1 and CDR2 are ENHRY and SYGVKD. The V gene lost 6 bases and the J gene lost 10 bases, with 16 bases spanning the gap. This CDR3 is built from 14 residues.

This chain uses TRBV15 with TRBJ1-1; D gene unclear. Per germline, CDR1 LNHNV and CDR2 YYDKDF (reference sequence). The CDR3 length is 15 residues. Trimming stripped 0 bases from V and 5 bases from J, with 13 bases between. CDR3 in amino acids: CATSRDWAAGTEAFF. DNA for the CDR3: TGTGCCACCAGCAGAGATTGGGCAGCGGGGACTGAAGCTTTCTTT.

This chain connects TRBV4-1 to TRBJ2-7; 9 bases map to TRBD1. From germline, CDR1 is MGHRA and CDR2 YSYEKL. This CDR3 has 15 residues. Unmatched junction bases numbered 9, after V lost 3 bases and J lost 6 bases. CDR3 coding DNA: TGCGCCAGCAGCCATCCTCGGGGACAGGGTCGCGAGCAGTACTTC. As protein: CASSHPRGQGREQYF.

CDR3 sequence reads: CASSRLRNQPQHF. As DNA, the CDR3 is TGCGCCAGCAGCCGACTGAGAAATCAGCCCCAGCATTTT. The chain employs TRBV4-1 and TRBJ1-5; D remains unclear. This CDR3 contains 13 residues. Germline loops: CDR1 MGHRA, CDR2 YSYEKL. With 4 bases removed from V and 4 bases from J, the gap between germline ends came to 8 bases.

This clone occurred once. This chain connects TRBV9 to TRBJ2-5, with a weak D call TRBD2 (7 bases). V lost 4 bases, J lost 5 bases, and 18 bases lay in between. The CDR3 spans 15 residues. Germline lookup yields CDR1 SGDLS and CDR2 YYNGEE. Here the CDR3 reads CASSLAGGPGETQYF. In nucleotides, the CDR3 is TGTGCCAGCAGCCTGGCCGGGGGGCCTGGGGAGACCCAGTACTTC.

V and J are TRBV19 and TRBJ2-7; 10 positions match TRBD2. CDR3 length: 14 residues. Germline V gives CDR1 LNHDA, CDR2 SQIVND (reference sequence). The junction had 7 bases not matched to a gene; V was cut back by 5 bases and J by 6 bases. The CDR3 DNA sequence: TGTGCCAGTAGTGGCCTAGCGGGAGTGTCCGAGCAGTACTTC. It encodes CASSGLAGVSEQYF.

The CDR3 sequence: CASSPNLWAKNIQYF. As DNA, the CDR3 is TGTGCCAGCAGCCCTAATCTGTGGGCCAAAAACATTCAGTACTTC. The chain has TRBV5-8 and TRBJ2-4; no clear D gene. The CDR3 has 15 residues. The V and J ends lost 4 bases and 1 base respectively, with 12 bases between them. Germline values: CDR1 SGHTS, CDR2 YDEGEE. Using reference TRBV5-8 and TRBJ2-4 for the parts outside the CDR3, the full variable domain is EAGVTQSPTHLIKTRGQQATLRCSPISGHTSVYWYQQALGLGLQFLLWYDEGEERNRGNFPPRFSGRQFPNYSSELNVNALELEDSALYLCASSPNLWAKNIQYFGAGTRLSVL.

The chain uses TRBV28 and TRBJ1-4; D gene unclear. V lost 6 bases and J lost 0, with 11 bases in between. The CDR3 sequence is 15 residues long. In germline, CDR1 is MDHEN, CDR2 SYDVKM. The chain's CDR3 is CASSPRLATNEKLFF. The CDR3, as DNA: TGTGCCAGCAGCCCGAGGTTGGCAACTAATGAAAAACTGTTTTTT.

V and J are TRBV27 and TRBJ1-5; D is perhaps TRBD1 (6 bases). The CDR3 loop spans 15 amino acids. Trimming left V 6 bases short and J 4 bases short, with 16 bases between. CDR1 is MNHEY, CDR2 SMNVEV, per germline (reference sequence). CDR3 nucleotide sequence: TGTGCCAGCAGATACACCAGGGGAACTAATCAGCCCCAGCATTTT. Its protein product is CASRYTRGTNQPQHF.

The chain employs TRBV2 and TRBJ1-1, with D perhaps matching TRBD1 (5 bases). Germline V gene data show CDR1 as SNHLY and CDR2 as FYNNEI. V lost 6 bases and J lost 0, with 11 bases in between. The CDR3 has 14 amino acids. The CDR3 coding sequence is TGTGCCAGCAGCCGGGGACTCCTGAACACTGAAGCTTTCTTT. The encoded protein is CASSRGLLNTEAFF. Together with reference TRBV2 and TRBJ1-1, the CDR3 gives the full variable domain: EPEVTQTPSHQVTQMGQEVILRCVPISNHLYFYWYRQILGQKVEFLVSFYNNEISEKSEIFDDQFSVERPDGSNFTLKIRSTKLEDSAMYFCASSRGLLNTEAFFGQGTRLTVV.

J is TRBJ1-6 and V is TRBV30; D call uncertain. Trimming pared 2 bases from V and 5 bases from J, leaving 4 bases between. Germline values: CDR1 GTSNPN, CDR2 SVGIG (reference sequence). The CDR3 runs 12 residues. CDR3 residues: CAWSRNNSPLHF. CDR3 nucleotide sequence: TGTGCCTGGAGTCGTAATAATTCACCCCTCCACTTT.

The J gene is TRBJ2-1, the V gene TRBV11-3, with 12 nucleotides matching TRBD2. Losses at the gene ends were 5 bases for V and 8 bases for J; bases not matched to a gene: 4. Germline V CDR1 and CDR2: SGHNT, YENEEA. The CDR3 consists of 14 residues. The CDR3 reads CASSRLAGDYEQFF. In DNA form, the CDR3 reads TGTGCCAGCAGCCGACTAGCGGGAGATTATGAGCAGTTCTTC.

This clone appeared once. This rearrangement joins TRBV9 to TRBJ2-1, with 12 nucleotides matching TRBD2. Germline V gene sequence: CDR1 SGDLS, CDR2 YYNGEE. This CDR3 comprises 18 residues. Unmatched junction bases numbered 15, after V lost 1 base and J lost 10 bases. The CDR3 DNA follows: TGTGCCAGCAGCGTATCCCCCGCCTGGACTAGCGGGAATGTGGAGCAGTTCTTC. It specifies CASSVSPAWTSGNVEQFF.

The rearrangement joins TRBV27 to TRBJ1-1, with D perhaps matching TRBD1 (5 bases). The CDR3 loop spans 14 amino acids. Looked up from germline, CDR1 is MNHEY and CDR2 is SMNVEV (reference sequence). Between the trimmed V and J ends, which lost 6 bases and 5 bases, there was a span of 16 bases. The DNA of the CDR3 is TGTGCCAGCAGCTTCACAGGCCGGGGGACTGAAGCTTTCTTT. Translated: CASSFTGRGTEAFF.

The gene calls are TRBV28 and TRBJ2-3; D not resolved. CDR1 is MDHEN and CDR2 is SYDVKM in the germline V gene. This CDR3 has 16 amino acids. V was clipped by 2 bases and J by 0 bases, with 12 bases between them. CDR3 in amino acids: CASSLVRGSSTDTQYF. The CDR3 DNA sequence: TGTGCCAGCAGTTTAGTTAGAGGTAGTAGCACAGATACGCAGTATTTT. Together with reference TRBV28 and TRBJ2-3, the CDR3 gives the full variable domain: DVKVTQSSRYLVKRTGEKVFLECVQDMDHENMFWYRQDPGLGLRLIYFSYDVKMKEKGDIPEGYSVSREKKERFSLILESASTNQTSMYLCASSLVRGSSTDTQYFGPGTRLTVL.

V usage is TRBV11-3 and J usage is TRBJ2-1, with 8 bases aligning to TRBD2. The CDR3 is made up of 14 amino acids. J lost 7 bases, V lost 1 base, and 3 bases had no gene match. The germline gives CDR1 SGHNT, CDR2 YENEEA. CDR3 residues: CASSLVGRENEQFF. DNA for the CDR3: TGTGCCAGCAGCTTAGTCGGGAGGGAGAATGAGCAGTTCTTC.

This chain's CDR3 is CASSKRQGYYEQYF. CDR3 in DNA: TGTGCCAGTAGTAAACGACAGGGGTACTACGAGCAGTACTTC. The genes are TRBV19 and TRBJ2-7; 8 bases line up with TRBD1. The junction had 5 bases not matched to a gene; V was cut back by 4 bases and J by 3 bases. The CDR3 is 14 amino acids. Germline V gene lookup returns CDR1 LNHDA and CDR2 SQIVND (reference sequence).

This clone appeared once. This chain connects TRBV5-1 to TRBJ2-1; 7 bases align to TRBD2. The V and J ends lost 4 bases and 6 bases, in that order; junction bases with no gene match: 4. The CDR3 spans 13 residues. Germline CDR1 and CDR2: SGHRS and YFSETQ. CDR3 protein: CASSPGGINEQFF. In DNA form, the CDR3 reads TGCGCCAGCAGCCCCGGGGGGATCAATGAGCAGTTCTTC.

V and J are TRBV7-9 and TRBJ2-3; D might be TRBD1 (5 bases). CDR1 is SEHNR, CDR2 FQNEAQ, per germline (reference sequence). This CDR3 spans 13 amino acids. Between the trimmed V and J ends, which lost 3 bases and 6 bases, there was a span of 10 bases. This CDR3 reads CASSLFGADTQYF. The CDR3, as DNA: TGTGCCAGCAGCTTGTTTGGGGCCGATACGCAGTATTTT.